This TCR beta chain stems from a study of blood T cell repertoires in COVID-19. The CDR3 contains 13 residues. Trimming cost V 5 bases and J 6 bases, with 12 bases left between them. Germline V gives CDR1 SGHTA, CDR2 FQGTGA. In the authors' methods: How many nucleated cells were present was estimated from reference gene primer amplification. Some clones are missing from TCRdb's copy, which holds only in-frame ones; the method was immunoSEQ multiplex PCR. V and J calls and clone size come straight from that table; D and trimming were deduced from the DNA. Here the sample spans around 200,000 clones, 65% to 90% being singletons.

Sequencing input: peripheral blood. This chain links TRBV7-3 with TRBJ2-3, with D maybe TRBD2 (6 bases). This clonotype was sampled from a middle-aged man with acute or convalescent COVID-19. CDR3 nucleotide sequence: TGTGCCAGCAGCAGGGGACTCCCTGATACGCAGTATTTT. It is translated as CASSRGLPDTQYF.